Included here is one T cell receptor (beta chain) sequence, with context. CDR1 and CDR2 from the germline V gene are MGHDK and SYGVNS. V was clipped by 0 bases and J by 3 bases, with 3 bases between them. CDR3 length equals 13 residues. The record originates from a study of T cell responses to AZD1222 COVID-19 vaccine. Libraries were prepared by immunoSEQ multiplex PCR; TCRdb keeps only in-frame clonotypes and omits some of them. Of approximately 170,000 clones in the sample, 85% to 95% were seen once. Material: peripheral blood, obtained on day 0 of AZD1222 vaccination. This receptor was identified in an adult in good health. This rearrangement joins TRBV25-1 to TRBJ1-5, with D hard to call. The CDR3 DNA sequence: TGTGCCAGCAGTGAATACCACAATCAGCCCCAGCATTTT. Amino acids: CASSEYHNQPQHF.